A selection of T cell receptor beta chains follows, all from one sample in a study of PD-1 blockade in mismatch repair-deficient tumors. Sequenced by immunoSEQ multiplex PCR; TCRdb stores in-frame clones only, minus some. This sample carries 56,000 or so clones, more than 65% of them seen once, and the ten largest clones take roughly 8.7%. The sequencing used peripheral blood, collected about 4.5 months after starting pembrolizumab. Receptor source: an adult with mismatch repair-deficient cancer. The CDR3 runs from the conserved cysteine through the conserved F or W. D genes are given only for firm matches. For some rows the clone size is stated as once, few or many, or as a class when expanded; others skip it.

j_gene,abundance,v_gene,d_gene,CDR3nt,CDR3aa
TRBJ2-2,.,TRBV27,TRBD2,TGTGCCAGCAGGGGACTAGCGGGAGGACCAAACACCGGGGAGCTGTTTTTT,CASRGLAGGPNTGELFF
TRBJ2-1,.,TRBV6-6,.,TGTGCCAGCAGTTATGGCGGGCTCGGTGATGAGCAGTTCTTC,CASSYGGLGDEQFF
TRBJ1-5,.,TRBV27,TRBD1,TGTGCCAGCAAGACAGGGGGTTGGAATCAGCCCCAGCATTTT,CASKTGGWNQPQHF
TRBJ2-7,.,TRBV6-5,.,TGTGCCAGCTCCGCGTGGAGCTCCTACGAGCAGTACTTC,CASSAWSSYEQYF
TRBJ2-1,.,TRBV4-3,.,TGCGCCAGCAGCCAAGACTCAGGGAACAATGAGCAGTTCTTC,CASSQDSGNNEQFF
TRBJ2-1,few,TRBV11-3,.,TGTGCCAGCAGCTGGACTTACAGCTCCTACAATGAGCAGTTCTTC,CASSWTYSSYNEQFF
TRBJ2-6,.,TRBV29-1,.,TGCAGCGTTGACAGTTCCTCTGGGGCCAACGTCCTGACTTTC,CSVDSSSGANVLTF
TRBJ2-7,.,TRBV28,TRBD2,TGTGCCAGCAGTTTGGCCTCGACTAGCGGGTCTCGGGGGGAGCAGTACTTC,CASSLASTSGSRGEQYF
TRBJ2-7,.,TRBV18,TRBD1,TGTGCCAGCTCGAAAAGTCCGGGACAGGGGGACATACCGGACTTC,CASSKSPGQGDIPDF
TRBJ1-1,few,TRBV5-1,.,TGCGCCAGCAGCTTGGGGGCAGGCGTGAACACTGAAGCTTTCTTT,CASSLGAGVNTEAFF
TRBJ2-1,.,TRBV4-1,TRBD2,TGCGCCAGCAGCCAATCAGGACTAGCGGGAGCTTTCAATGAGCAGTTCTTC,CASSQSGLAGAFNEQFF
TRBJ2-3,.,TRBV5-1,.,TGCGCCAGCAGCTTTGGCGGTAGCACAGATACGCAGTATTTT,CASSFGGSTDTQYF
TRBJ1-3,.,TRBV28,.,TGTGCCAGCAGATCCTCTTTAGCCGCGGACACCATATATTTT,CASRSSLAADTIYF
TRBJ2-1,.,TRBV29-1,.,TGCAGCGCCCAGGGGTACTACAATGAGCAGTTCTTC,CSAQGYYNEQFF
TRBJ1-5,.,TRBV29-1,TRBD1,TGCAGCGTTCAGGGGGCCGGGAATCAGCCCCAGCATTTT,CSVQGAGNQPQHF
TRBJ2-1,.,TRBV29-1,TRBD2,TGCAGCGTCCGGGGGACTAACAATGAGCAGTTCTTC,CSVRGTNNEQFF
TRBJ1-2,once,TRBV29-1,.,TGCAGCGTGGGGGAAGACAGCTATGGCTACACCTTC,CSVGEDSYGYTF
TRBJ2-2,.,TRBV5-6,.,TGTGCCAGCAGCTCCGACGGGGGGCGTCACACCGGGGAGCTGTTTTTT,CASSSDGGRHTGELFF
TRBJ2-7,once,TRBV5-4,TRBD1,TGTGCCAGCAGCCGGGGACAGGCCTACGAGCAGTACTTC,CASSRGQAYEQYF
TRBJ2-5,once,TRBV10-3,.,TGTGCCATCAGTGACGTAGTAGAGACCCAGTACTTC,CAISDVVETQYF
TRBJ2-7,.,TRBV27,.,TGTGCCAGCAGTTCCCAACTAGTTTCCTACGAGCAGTACTTC,CASSSQLVSYEQYF
TRBJ1-1,.,TRBV7-9,.,TGTGCCAGCAGCTTTAGCAGCGGAGGTGAAGCTTTCTTT,CASSFSSGGEAFF
TRBJ2-7,.,TRBV5-1,.,TGCGCCAGCAGCGCGGGTAGCGAATACCCTCCCTACGAGCAGTACTTC,CASSAGSEYPPYEQYF
TRBJ2-1,.,TRBV5-1,TRBD2,TGCGCCAGCAGCTTTAAGTCTAGCGGGAACAATGAGCAGTTCTTC,CASSFKSSGNNEQFF
TRBJ2-2,.,TRBV19,TRBD1,TGTGCCAGTAGTATCGGGACAGCGAACACCGGGGAGCTGTTTTTT,CASSIGTANTGELFF
TRBJ2-5,few,TRBV29-1,.,TGCAGCGTTGAATTCTGGGGGGAGACCCAGTACTTC,CSVEFWGETQYF
TRBJ2-3,.,TRBV7-3,.,TGTGCCAGCAGCTTGGCAGGTCAAGGAGCAGATACGCAGTATTTT,CASSLAGQGADTQYF
TRBJ2-1,.,TRBV5-4,.,TGTGCCAGCAGCTTGGAGGGTCCTAGCGCCTCCCTTTACAATGAGCAGTTCTTC,CASSLEGPSASLYNEQFF
TRBJ1-2,.,TRBV5-4,.,TGTGCCAGCATACCCCGGGCGGATTTTAACTATGGCTACACCTTC,CASIPRADFNYGYTF
TRBJ2-1,.,TRBV6-5,.,TGTGCCAGCAGTCCCCGGACTGAAGATGAGCAGTTCTTC,CASSPRTEDEQFF
TRBJ2-1,.,TRBV5-1,TRBD2,TGCGCCAGCAGCTTACCTAGCGGGACCTACAATGAGCAGTTCTTC,CASSLPSGTYNEQFF
TRBJ2-5,.,TRBV6-5,TRBD2,TGTGCCAGCAGGGATGGGGGGGAAGAGACCCAGTACTTC,CASRDGGEETQYF
TRBJ2-1,.,TRBV11-3,.,TGTGCCAGCAGCTTAGGCGCGGTCAGCGATGAGCAGTTCTTC,CASSLGAVSDEQFF
TRBJ2-1,.,TRBV7-3,.,TGTGCCAGCAGCCGCCAGGGGTTTATTGATGAGCAGTTCTTC,CASSRQGFIDEQFF
TRBJ2-5,.,TRBV18,.,TGTGCCAGCTCAACAAAAGAGACCCAGTACTTC,CASSTKETQYF
TRBJ2-1,.,TRBV11-3,.,TGTGCCAGCAGTCTGGGGGGGGGACAGGTCGCCAATGAGCAGTTCTTC,CASSLGGGQVANEQFF
TRBJ1-5,medium-sized,TRBV4-1,.,TGCGCCAGCAGCCTCCTCAAGGGCAATCAGCCCCAGCATTTT,CASSLLKGNQPQHF
TRBJ1-1,.,TRBV7-2,.,TGTGCCAGCAGCATAACAGGTCCCTATGGAGCTTTCTTT,CASSITGPYGAFF
TRBJ2-7,once,TRBV4-1,TRBD1,TGCGCCAGCAGCCGAGGCCCCGGACAGGGCTTATACGAGCAGTACTTC,CASSRGPGQGLYEQYF
TRBJ2-7,.,TRBV11-2,.,TGTGCCAGCAGCTTAGTGCAGATCTACGAGCAGTACTTC,CASSLVQIYEQYF
TRBJ1-2,.,TRBV6-5,.,TGTGCCAGCAGCCAAGGGAACTATGGCTACACCTTC,CASSQGNYGYTF
TRBJ1-5,.,TRBV19,.,TGTGCCAGTAGTAGGGACCTGTGGCAGCCCCAGCATTTT,CASSRDLWQPQHF
TRBJ1-1,.,TRBV27,TRBD1,TGTGCCAGCAGGTGGACAGGGGGCGGGGGCACTGAAGCTTTCTTT,CASRWTGGGGTEAFF
TRBJ2-7,.,TRBV6-5,TRBD1,TGTGCCAGCAGTTACGGGACAGGGTCCTCCTACGAGCAGTACTTC,CASSYGTGSSYEQYF
TRBJ1-5,few,TRBV19,.,TGTGCCAGTAATGACAGAGTTGGAAGCAATCAGCCCCAGCATTTT,CASNDRVGSNQPQHF
TRBJ2-1,few,TRBV27,.,TGTGCCAGCGGGAAGCGGGTCGATGAGCAGTTCTTC,CASGKRVDEQFF
TRBJ1-5,.,TRBV11-2,.,TGTGCCAGCAGCTTATCAGACGGGAGTAGTCAGCCCCAGCATTTT,CASSLSDGSSQPQHF
TRBJ2-1,.,TRBV5-1,.,TGCGCCAGCAGCTTGGAATCCCTTGCCAATGAGCAGTTCTTC,CASSLESLANEQFF
TRBJ1-5,.,TRBV6-5,.,TGTGCCACCAGGGACGTAAATAGCAATCAGCCCCAGCATTTT,CATRDVNSNQPQHF
TRBJ2-2,.,TRBV2,.,TGTGCCAGCAGCAGACTAGCGAACACCGGGGAGCTGTTTTTT,CASSRLANTGELFF
TRBJ2-1,.,TRBV4-2,.,TGTGCCAGCAGCCAAGAAGGGGGTGCGAACAATGAGCAGTTCTTC,CASSQEGGANNEQFF
TRBJ2-7,few,TRBV2,TRBD1,TGTGCCAGCGGGTACAGGGGGCAGAGCTCCTACGAGCAGTACTTC,CASGYRGQSSYEQYF
TRBJ1-3,.,TRBV30,.,TGTGCCTGGACCTACCTGGGGAGCTCTGGAAACACCATATATTTT,CAWTYLGSSGNTIYF
TRBJ2-1,.,TRBV2,TRBD1,TGTGCCAGCAGTGAACGTGTGCCGGGGACAGGGTGGGACAATGAGCAGTTCTTC,CASSERVPGTGWDNEQFF
TRBJ2-7,.,TRBV5-1,.,TGCGCCAGCAGCTTGTTCAGTGTGGAGATTCTGGCAAGGGAGCAGTACTTC,CASSLFSVEILAREQYF
TRBJ2-3,.,TRBV11-2,.,TGTGCCAGCAGCGTTTCGACCCTAACAGATACGCAGTATTTT,CASSVSTLTDTQYF
TRBJ1-1,.,TRBV4-1,.,TGCGCCAGCAGCCCCGGACTCTTTAATGGGAACACTGAAGCTTTCTTT,CASSPGLFNGNTEAFF
TRBJ1-5,.,TRBV6-1,.,TGTGCCAGCATCACGGACAGAGCGAATCAGCCCCAGCATTTT,CASITDRANQPQHF
TRBJ2-3,.,TRBV18,.,TGTGCCAGCTCACCACCGGTCCAGGACACAGATACGCAGTATTTT,CASSPPVQDTDTQYF
TRBJ2-1,many,TRBV15,TRBD2,TGTGCCACCAGCAGAGTAGCGGGCGGAGCCGATGAGCAGTTCTTC,CATSRVAGGADEQFF